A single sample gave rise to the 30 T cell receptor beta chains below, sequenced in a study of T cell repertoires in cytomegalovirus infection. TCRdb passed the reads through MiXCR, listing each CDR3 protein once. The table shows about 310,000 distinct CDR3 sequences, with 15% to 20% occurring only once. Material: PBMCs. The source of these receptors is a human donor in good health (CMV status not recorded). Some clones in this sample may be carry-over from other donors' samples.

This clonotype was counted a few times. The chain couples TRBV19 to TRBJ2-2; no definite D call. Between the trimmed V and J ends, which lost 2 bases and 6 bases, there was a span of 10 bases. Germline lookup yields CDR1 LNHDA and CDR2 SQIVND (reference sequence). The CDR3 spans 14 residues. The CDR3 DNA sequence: TGTGCCAGTAGTATAAATCACCCACCCGGGGAGCTGTTTTTT. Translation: CASSINHPPGELFF.

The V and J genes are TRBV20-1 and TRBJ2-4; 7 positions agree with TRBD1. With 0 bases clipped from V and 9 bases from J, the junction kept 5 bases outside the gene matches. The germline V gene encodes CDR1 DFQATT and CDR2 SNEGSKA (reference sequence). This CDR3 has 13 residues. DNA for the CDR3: TGCAGTGCTAGAGATAGGGGGCACGGCATTCAGTACTTC. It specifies CSARDRGHGIQYF.

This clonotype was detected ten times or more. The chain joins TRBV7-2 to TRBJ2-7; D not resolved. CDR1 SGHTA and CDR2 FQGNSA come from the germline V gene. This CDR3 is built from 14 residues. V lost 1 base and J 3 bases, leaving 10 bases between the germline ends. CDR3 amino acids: CASSLGPGLYEQYF. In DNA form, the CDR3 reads TGTGCCAGCAGCTTAGGCCCTGGTCTCTACGAGCAGTACTTC.

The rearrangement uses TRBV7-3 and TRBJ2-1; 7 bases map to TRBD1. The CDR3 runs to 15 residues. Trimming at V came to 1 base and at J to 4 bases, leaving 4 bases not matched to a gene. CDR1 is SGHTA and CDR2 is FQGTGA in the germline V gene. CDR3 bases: TGTGCCAGCAGCTTAAGGGGGACAGTATACAATGAGCAGTTCTTC. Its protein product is CASSLRGTVYNEQFF.

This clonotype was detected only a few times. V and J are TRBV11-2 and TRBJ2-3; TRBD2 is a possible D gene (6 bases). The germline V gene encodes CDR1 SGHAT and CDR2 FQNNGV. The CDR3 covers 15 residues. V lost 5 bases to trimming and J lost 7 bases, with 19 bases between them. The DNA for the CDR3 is TGTGCCAGCAGCGGGCCGAGGGACTTTCGAAATACGCAGTATTTT. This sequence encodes CASSGPRDFRNTQYF.

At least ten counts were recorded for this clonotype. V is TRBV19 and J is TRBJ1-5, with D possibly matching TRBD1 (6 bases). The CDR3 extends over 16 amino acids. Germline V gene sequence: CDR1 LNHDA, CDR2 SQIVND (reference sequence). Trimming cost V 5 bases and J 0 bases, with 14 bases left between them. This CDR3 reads CASSPTTGTSNQPQHF. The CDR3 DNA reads TGTGCCAGTAGTCCAACGACAGGCACTAGCAATCAGCCCCAGCATTTT.

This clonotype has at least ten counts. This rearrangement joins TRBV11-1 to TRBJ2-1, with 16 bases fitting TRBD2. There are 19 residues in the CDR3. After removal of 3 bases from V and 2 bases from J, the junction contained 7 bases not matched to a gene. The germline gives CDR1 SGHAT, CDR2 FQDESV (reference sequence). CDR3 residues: CASSLHSGTSGGAYNEQFF. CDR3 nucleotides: TGTGCCAGCAGCTTGCACTCTGGGACTAGCGGGGGGGCCTACAATGAGCAGTTCTTC.

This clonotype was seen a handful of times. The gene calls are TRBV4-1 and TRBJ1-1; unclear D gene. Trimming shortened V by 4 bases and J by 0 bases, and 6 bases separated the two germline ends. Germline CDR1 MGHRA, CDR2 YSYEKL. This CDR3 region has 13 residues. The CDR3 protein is CASSPQLNTEAFF. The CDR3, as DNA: TGCGCCAGCAGCCCACAGCTGAACACTGAAGCTTTCTTT.

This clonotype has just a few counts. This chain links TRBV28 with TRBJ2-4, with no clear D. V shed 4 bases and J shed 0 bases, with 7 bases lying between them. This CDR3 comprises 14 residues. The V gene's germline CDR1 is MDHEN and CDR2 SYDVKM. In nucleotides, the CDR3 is TGTGCCAGCAGTTCCGACCCAGCCAAAAACATTCAGTACTTC. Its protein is CASSSDPAKNIQYF.

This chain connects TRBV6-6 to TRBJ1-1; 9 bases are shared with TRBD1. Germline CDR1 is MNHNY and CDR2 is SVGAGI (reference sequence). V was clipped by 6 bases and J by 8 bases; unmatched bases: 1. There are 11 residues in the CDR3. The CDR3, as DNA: TGTGCCAGCAGACAGGGGGCCGAAGCTTTCTTT. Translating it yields CASRQGAEAFF.

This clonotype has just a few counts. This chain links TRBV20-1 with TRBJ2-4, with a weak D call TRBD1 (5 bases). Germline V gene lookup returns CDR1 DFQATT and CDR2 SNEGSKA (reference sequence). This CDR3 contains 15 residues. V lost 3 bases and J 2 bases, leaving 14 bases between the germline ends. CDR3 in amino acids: CSARRDSPPKNIQYF. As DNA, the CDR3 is TGCAGTGCTAGGCGCGACAGCCCTCCCAAAAACATTCAGTACTTC.

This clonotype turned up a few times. The CDR3 sequence is CASSLGGRAPNYGYTF. DNA of the CDR3: TGTGCCAGCAGCTTAGGAGGCAGAGCACCTAACTATGGCTACACCTTC. The rearrangement joins TRBV7-2 to TRBJ1-2, with D unclear. This CDR3 region has 16 residues. Germline values: CDR1 SGHTA, CDR2 FQGNSA. With 1 base removed from V and 0 bases from J, the gap between germline ends came to 12 bases.

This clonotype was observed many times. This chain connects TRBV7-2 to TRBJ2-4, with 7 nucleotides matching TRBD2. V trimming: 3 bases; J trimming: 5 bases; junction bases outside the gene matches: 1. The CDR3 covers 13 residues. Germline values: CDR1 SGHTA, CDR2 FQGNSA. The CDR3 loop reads CASSFAGENIQYF. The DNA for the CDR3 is TGTGCCAGCAGCTTCGCGGGGGAAAACATTCAGTACTTC.

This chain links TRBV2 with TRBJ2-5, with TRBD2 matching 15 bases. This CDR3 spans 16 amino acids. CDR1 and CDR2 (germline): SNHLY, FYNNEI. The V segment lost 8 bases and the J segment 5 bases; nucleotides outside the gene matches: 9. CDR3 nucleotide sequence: TGTGCCAGCCATCAAGGACTAGCGGGGGGGCATGAGACCCAGTACTTC. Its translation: CASHQGLAGGHETQYF.

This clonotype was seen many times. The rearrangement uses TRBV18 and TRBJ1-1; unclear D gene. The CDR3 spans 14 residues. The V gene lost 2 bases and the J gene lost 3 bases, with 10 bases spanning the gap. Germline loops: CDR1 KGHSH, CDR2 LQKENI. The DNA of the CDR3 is TGTGCCAGCTCACCATCTTCCTTCGACACTGAAGCTTTCTTT. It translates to CASSPSSFDTEAFF.

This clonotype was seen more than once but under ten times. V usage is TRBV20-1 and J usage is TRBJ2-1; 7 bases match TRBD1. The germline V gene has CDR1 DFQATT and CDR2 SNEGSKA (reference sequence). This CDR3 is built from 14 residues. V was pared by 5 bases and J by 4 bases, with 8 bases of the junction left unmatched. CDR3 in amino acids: CSAPGGRGYNEQFF. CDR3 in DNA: TGCAGTGCTCCCGGTGGCAGGGGGTACAATGAGCAGTTCTTC.

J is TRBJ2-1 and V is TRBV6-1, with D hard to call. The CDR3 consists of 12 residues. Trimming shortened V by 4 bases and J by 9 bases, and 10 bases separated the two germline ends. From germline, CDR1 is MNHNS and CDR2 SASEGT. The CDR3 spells CASSVGRIEQFF. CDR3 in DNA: TGTGCCAGCAGTGTGGGCAGGATTGAGCAGTTCTTC.

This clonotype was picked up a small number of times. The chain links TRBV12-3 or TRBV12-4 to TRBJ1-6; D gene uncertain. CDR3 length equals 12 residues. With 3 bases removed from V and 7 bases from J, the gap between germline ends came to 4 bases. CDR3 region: CASSFGNSPLHF. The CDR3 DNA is TGTGCCAGCAGTTTCGGGAATTCACCCCTCCACTTT.

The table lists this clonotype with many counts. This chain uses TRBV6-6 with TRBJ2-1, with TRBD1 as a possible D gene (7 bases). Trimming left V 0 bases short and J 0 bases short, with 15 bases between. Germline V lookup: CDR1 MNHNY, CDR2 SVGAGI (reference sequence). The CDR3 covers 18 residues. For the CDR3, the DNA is TGTGCCAGCAGTTACTCGAAGTCAGGGGGGAACTCCTACAATGAGCAGTTCTTC. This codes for CASSYSKSGGNSYNEQFF.

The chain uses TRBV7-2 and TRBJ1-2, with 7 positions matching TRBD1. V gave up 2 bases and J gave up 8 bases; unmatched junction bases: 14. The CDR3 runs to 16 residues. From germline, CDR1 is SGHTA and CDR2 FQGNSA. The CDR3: CASSLSGSRGKRGYTF. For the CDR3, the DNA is TGTGCCAGCAGCTTATCGGGAAGCAGGGGGAAGCGCGGCTACACCTTC.

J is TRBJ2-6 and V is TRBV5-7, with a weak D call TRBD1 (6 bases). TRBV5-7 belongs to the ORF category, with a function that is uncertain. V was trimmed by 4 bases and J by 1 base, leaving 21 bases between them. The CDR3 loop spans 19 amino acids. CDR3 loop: CASSTQGTLFSSGANVLTF. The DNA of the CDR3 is TGTGCCAGCAGCACGCAGGGGACCCTATTCTCTTCTGGGGCCAACGTCCTGACTTTC.

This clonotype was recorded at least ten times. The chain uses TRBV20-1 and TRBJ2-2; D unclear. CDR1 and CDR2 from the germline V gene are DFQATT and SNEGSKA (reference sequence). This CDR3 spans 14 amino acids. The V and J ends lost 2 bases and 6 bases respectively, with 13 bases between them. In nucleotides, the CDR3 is TGCAGTGCTAGACTTGGTGCCGGTCCCGGGGAGCTGTTTTTT. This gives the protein CSARLGAGPGELFF.

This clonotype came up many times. The CDR3 loop reads CASSPLAYNEQFF. As DNA, the CDR3 is TGTGCCAGCAGCCCCTTGGCGTACAATGAGCAGTTCTTC. V gene TRBV7-2 combines with J gene TRBJ2-1; D remains ambiguous. The germline V and J ends were trimmed by 5 bases and 4 bases, with 9 bases remaining between them. This CDR3 has 13 residues. CDR1 and CDR2 from the germline V gene are SGHTA and FQGNSA.

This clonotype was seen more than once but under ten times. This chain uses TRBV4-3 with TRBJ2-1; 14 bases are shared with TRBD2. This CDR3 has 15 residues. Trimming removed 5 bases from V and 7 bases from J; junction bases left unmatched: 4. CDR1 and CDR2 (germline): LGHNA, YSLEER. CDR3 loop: CASSSGLAGDNEQFF. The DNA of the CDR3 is TGCGCCAGCAGCTCGGGACTAGCGGGGGATAATGAGCAGTTCTTC.

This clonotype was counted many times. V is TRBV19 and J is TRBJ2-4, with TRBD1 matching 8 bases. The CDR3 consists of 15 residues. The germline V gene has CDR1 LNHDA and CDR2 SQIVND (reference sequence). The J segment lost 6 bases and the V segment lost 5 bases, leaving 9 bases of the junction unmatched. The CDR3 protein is CASSGLGTGLNIQYF. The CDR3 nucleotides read TGTGCCAGTAGTGGTCTAGGGACAGGTTTAAACATTCAGTACTTC.

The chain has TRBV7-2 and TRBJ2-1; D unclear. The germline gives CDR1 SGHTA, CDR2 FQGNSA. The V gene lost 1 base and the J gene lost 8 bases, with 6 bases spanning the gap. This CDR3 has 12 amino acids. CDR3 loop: CASSLDRYEQFF. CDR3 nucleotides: TGTGCCAGCAGCTTAGATAGGTATGAGCAGTTCTTC.

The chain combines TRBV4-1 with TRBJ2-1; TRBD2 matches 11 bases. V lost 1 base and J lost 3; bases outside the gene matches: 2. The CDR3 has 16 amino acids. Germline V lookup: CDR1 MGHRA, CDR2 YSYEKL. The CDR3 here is CASSQGSGGDYNEQFF. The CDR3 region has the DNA TGCGCCAGCAGCCAAGGTAGCGGGGGGGACTACAATGAGCAGTTCTTC.

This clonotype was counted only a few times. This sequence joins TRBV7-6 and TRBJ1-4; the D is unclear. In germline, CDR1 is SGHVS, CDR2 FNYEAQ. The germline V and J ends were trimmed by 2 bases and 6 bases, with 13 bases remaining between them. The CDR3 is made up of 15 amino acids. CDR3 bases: TGTGCCAGCAGCTTACTCGGAGCCGGGGATGAAAAACTGTTTTTT. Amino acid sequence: CASSLLGAGDEKLFF.

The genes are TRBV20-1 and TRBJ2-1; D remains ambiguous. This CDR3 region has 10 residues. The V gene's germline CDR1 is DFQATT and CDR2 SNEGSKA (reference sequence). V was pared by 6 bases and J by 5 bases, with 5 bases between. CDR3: CSAIDNEQFF. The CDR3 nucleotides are TGCAGTGCCATTGACAATGAGCAGTTCTTC.

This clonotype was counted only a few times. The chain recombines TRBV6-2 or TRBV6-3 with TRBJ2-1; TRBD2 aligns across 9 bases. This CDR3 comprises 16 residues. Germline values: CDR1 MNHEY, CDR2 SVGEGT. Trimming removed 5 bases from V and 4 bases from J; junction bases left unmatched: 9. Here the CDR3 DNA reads TGTGCCAGCAGTCGAACGCCTAGCGGGGTGTACAATGAGCAGTTCTTC. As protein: CASSRTPSGVYNEQFF.